Shown below are 30 T cell receptor beta chains from a single sample sequenced in a study of blood T cell repertoires in COVID-19. The protocol was immunoSEQ multiplex PCR, while the TCRdb copy is restricted to in-frame clones and leaves out a portion. The table has about 190,000 clones, around four fifths seen once. The sample consisted of peripheral blood. The receptors were sampled from a young woman with acute or convalescent COVID-19.

The J gene is TRBJ2-3, the V gene TRBV6-5; maybe TRBD1 (5 bases). V was pared by 10 bases and J by 1 base, with 9 bases between. Germline CDR1 and CDR2: MNHEY and SVGAGI. CDR3 length: 12 residues. CDR3 in amino acids: CATSRGTDTQYF. CDR3 nucleotide sequence: TGTGCCACCAGCAGGGGCACAGATACGCAGTATTTT.

J is TRBJ2-6 and V is TRBV6-5, with D perhaps matching TRBD1 or TRBD2 (6 bases each). CDR3 length: 15 amino acids. V was clipped by 6 bases and J by 2 bases, with 11 bases between them. Germline V CDR1 and CDR2: MNHEY, SVGAGI. In DNA form, the CDR3 reads TGTGCCAGCAGGTACAGGGAGGCTGGGGCCAACGTCCTGACTTTC. Protein: CASRYREAGANVLTF.

A note on this clone: Within the sample, other DNA sequences also encode this same CDR3. The chain links TRBV19 to TRBJ2-7; 8 bases fit TRBD1. V lost 3 bases, J lost 3 bases, and 4 bases stayed unmatched. Germline CDR1 reads LNHDA; CDR2 reads SQIVND (reference sequence). The CDR3 is 14 residues long. For the CDR3, the DNA is TGTGCCAGTAGTATCGGGACAGGAAGCTACGAGCAGTACTTC. This translates into CASSIGTGSYEQYF.

The gene calls are TRBV14 and TRBJ2-2; TRBD1 agrees at 11 bases. J gave up 7 bases and V 3 bases, and 10 bases lay outside the gene matches. Germline V gene lookup returns CDR1 SGHDN and CDR2 FVKESK. The CDR3 has 17 residues. The chain's CDR3 is CASSHLGTGGNLGELFF. The CDR3 nucleotides are TGTGCCAGCAGCCACCTCGGGACAGGGGGGAACCTCGGGGAGCTGTTTTTT.

The CDR3 here is CASSLEGTSGFRPYNEQFF. The CDR3 nucleotides read TGTGCCAGCAGCTTAGAGGGGACTAGCGGCTTCAGGCCCTACAATGAGCAGTTCTTC. The chain has TRBV13 and TRBJ2-1, with TRBD2 identical over 11 bases. The CDR3 totals 19 residues. Trimming removed 1 base from V and 2 bases from J; junction bases left unmatched: 10. In germline, CDR1 is PRHDT, CDR2 FYEKMQ (reference sequence). The full variable domain, rest sourced from reference TRBV13 and TRBJ2-1, is AAGVIQSPRHLIKEKRETATLKCYPIPRHDTVYWYQQGPGQDPQFLISFYEKMQSDKGSIPDRFSAQQFSDYHSELNMSSLELGDSALYFCASSLEGTSGFRPYNEQFFGPGTRLTVL.

This sequence joins TRBV5-1 and TRBJ2-5, with 9 bases aligning to TRBD2. Trimming cost V 0 bases and J 5 bases; bases outside gene matches: 11. CDR3 length: 17 residues. Per the germline V gene, CDR1 is SGHRS and CDR2 is YFSETQ. The DNA for the CDR3 is TGCGCCAGCAGCTTGGCCGGCGGGCGGGGGGGCCACGAGACCCAGTACTTC. Encoded protein: CASSLAGGRGGHETQYF.

CDR3 protein: CSGRTGTGRNTEAFF. As DNA, the CDR3 is TGCAGCGGAAGAACCGGGACAGGGAGGAACACTGAAGCTTTCTTT. The chain carries TRBV29-1 and TRBJ1-1; the match to TRBD1 covers 9 bases. The CDR3 sequence is 15 residues long. V lost 7 bases and J lost 1; bases outside the gene matches: 10. Germline V gene data show CDR1 as SQVTM and CDR2 as ANQGSEA.

This clone was seen once. V is TRBV7-9 and J is TRBJ1-2; D is possibly TRBD1 (5 bases). From germline, CDR1 is SEHNR and CDR2 FQNEAQ (reference sequence). CDR3 length: 14 residues. V lost 5 bases, J lost 8 bases, and 18 bases lay in between. CDR3 residues: CASSGGAGRAGYTF. The CDR3 DNA is TGTGCCAGCAGCGGAGGGGCGGGGAGGGCCGGCTACACCTTC.

This clone has only a few counts. The chain recombines TRBV5-4 with TRBJ1-2; possibly TRBD1 for D (6 bases). Trimming left V 5 bases short and J 6 bases short, with 11 bases between. CDR3 length: 12 amino acids. Germline V lookup: CDR1 SGHNT, CDR2 YYREEE (reference sequence). CDR3: CASRENRDGYTF. CDR3 coding DNA: TGTGCCAGCAGGGAAAACAGGGATGGCTACACCTTC.

A remark on this clone: A read error may produce the germline difference seen at one junction end. Here the CDR3 DNA reads TGCGCCAGTAGTGGGTCACTACGGCCGGGACTAGAGGCACAAGAGACCCAGTACTTC. As protein: CASSGSLRPGLEAQETQYF. The rearrangement links TRBV10-1 to TRBJ2-5; 8 nucleotides agree with TRBD2. The CDR3 is 19 amino acids. The germline CDR1 and CDR2 sequences are WNHNN and SYGVQD (reference sequence).

This sequence joins TRBV6-4 and TRBJ2-5; possible D gene TRBD2, 5 bases. CDR3 size: 13 residues. Germline CDR1 MRHNA, CDR2 SNTAGT. The germline V and J ends were trimmed by 6 bases and 1 base, with 9 bases remaining between them. The CDR3 is CASSAGLQETQYF. The DNA for the CDR3 is TGTGCCAGCAGCGCGGGCCTCCAAGAGACCCAGTACTTC.

The V gene is TRBV10-3, the J gene TRBJ2-3, with D uncertain. V was trimmed by 7 bases and J by 2 bases, leaving 10 bases between them. This CDR3 spans 13 amino acids. The germline gives CDR1 ENHRY, CDR2 SYGVKD. This CDR3 is CAITRSNTDTQYF. For the CDR3, the DNA is TGTGCCATCACGAGGTCTAACACAGATACGCAGTATTTT.

This clone was seen a single time. Here the CDR3 reads CSVGGGQGSNQPQHF. The CDR3, as DNA: TGCAGCGTTGGGGGGGGACAGGGCAGCAATCAGCCCCAGCATTTT. The chain is built from TRBV29-1 and TRBJ1-5; the match to TRBD1 covers 9 bases. V dropped 4 bases and J dropped 1; count of bases not matched to a gene: 5. CDR3 length: 15 amino acids. CDR1 and CDR2 (germline): SQVTM, ANQGSEA.

V usage is TRBV27 and J usage is TRBJ2-2; D unclear. This CDR3 has 16 residues. Germline values: CDR1 MNHEY, CDR2 SMNVEV (reference sequence). V was cut by 1 base and J by 0 bases, with 9 bases left in between. The CDR3 nucleotides read TGTGCCAGCAGTTTATTCCAGGCCACGAACACCGGGGAGCTGTTTTTT. It codes for CASSLFQATNTGELFF.

This chain links TRBV6-6 with TRBJ1-5; the D gene is possibly TRBD1 (6 bases). Deletions cut 5 bases from V and 4 bases from J, with 9 bases between. The CDR3 length is 13 residues. Germline CDR1 is MNHNY and CDR2 is SVGAGI (reference sequence). The CDR3 nucleotides read TGTGCCAGCAGTCAGGGGTTAAATCAGCCCCAGCATTTT. As protein: CASSQGLNQPQHF.

The chain employs TRBV6-4 and TRBJ1-2; 12 nucleotides match TRBD1. Germline lookup yields CDR1 MRHNA and CDR2 SNTAGT. CDR3 length: 15 residues. Trimming removed 6 bases from V and 3 bases from J; junction bases left unmatched: 5. CDR3 residues: CASSAGTGGDYGYTF. As DNA, the CDR3 is TGTGCCAGCAGCGCCGGGACAGGGGGCGACTATGGCTACACCTTC.

The chain joins TRBV4-3 to TRBJ1-6; D unresolved. Between the trimmed V and J ends, which lost 0 bases and 9 bases, there was a span of 9 bases. The CDR3 is 14 residues long. CDR1 is LGHNA, CDR2 YSLEER, per germline. CDR3 sequence (DNA): TGCGCCAGCAGCCAAGATCTCGGGGTTTCACCCCTCCACTTT. This gives the protein CASSQDLGVSPLHF.

In regard to this clone: This sample also contains other DNA sequences that code for the same CDR3. The chain carries TRBV7-9 and TRBJ2-3, with 9 bases that match TRBD1. Germline CDR1 is SEHNR and CDR2 is FQNEAQ (reference sequence). This CDR3 comprises 14 residues. Trimming removed 3 bases from V and 3 bases from J; junction bases left unmatched: 1. As DNA, the CDR3 is TGTGCCAGCAGCTTGGACAGGGGTACAGATACGCAGTATTTT. Its protein is CASSLDRGTDTQYF.

V gene TRBV5-1 combines with J gene TRBJ1-1, with D possibly TRBD1 on 5 matching bases. CDR3 length equals 15 residues. V was cut by 4 bases and J by 0 bases, with 13 bases left in between. Per the germline V gene, CDR1 is SGHRS and CDR2 is YFSETQ. CDR3 residues: CASSRGVLMNTEAFF. Here the CDR3 DNA reads TGCGCCAGCAGCCGGGGGGTCCTCATGAACACTGAAGCTTTCTTT.

This clone was found a few times. The rearrangement uses TRBV7-2 and TRBJ2-5, with 9 bases fitting TRBD1. The CDR3 covers 19 residues. The germline CDR1 and CDR2 sequences are SGHTA and FQGNSA. Trimming cost V 2 bases and J 2 bases; bases outside gene matches: 15. CDR3 in amino acids: CASSLKPRDRVLRQETQYF. The CDR3 nucleotides are TGTGCCAGCAGCTTAAAACCTCGGGACAGGGTTCTAAGGCAAGAGACCCAGTACTTC. The full variable domain, with the rest looked up from reference TRBV7-2 and TRBJ2-5, is GAGVSQSPSNKVTEKGKDVELRCDPISGHTALYWYRQSLGQGLEFLIYFQGNSAPDKSGLPSDRFSAERTGGSVSTLTIQRTQQEDSAVYLCASSLKPRDRVLRQETQYFGPGTRLLVL.

V gene TRBV5-6 combines with J gene TRBJ1-1; 8 nucleotides align to TRBD1. The CDR3 sequence is 14 residues long. V was pared by 0 bases and J by 6 bases, with 4 bases of the junction left unmatched. Per the germline V gene, CDR1 is SGHDT and CDR2 is YYEEEE. The CDR3 DNA follows: TGTGCCAGCAGCTTGGCACAGGGGGGAGCTGAAGCTTTCTTT. Its translation: CASSLAQGGAEAFF.

The gene calls are TRBV28 and TRBJ1-4; D is uncertain. The germline gives CDR1 MDHEN, CDR2 SYDVKM. V was cut by 5 bases and J by 9 bases, with 19 bases left in between. The CDR3 sequence is 15 residues long. CDR3 sequence (DNA): TGTGCCAGCAGTCCCTCCGGTCAGGAGGTACAAAAACTGTTTTTT. This codes for CASSPSGQEVQKLFF.

The V gene is TRBV27, the J gene TRBJ2-7; 12 nucleotides match TRBD2. The junction had 11 bases not matched to a gene; V was cut back by 4 bases and J by 7 bases. This CDR3 has 16 amino acids. Germline V lookup: CDR1 MNHEY, CDR2 SMNVEV (reference sequence). The CDR3 DNA sequence: TGTGCCAGCAGTTCCTATCGACTAGCGGGAGTAGGGGAGCAGTACTTC. It translates to CASSSYRLAGVGEQYF.

The chain joins TRBV11-2 to TRBJ2-7, with TRBD2 matching over 7 bases. Germline-derived CDR1 and CDR2 are SGHAT and FQNNGV. CDR3 length: 16 amino acids. Trimming took 4 bases from V and 0 from J; bases not matched to a gene: 9. Here the CDR3 reads CASSSSSRGSSYEQYF. The CDR3 nucleotides are TGTGCCAGCAGCTCTAGTTCCCGCGGGAGCTCCTACGAGCAGTACTTC. The whole variable domain, remainder taken from reference TRBV11-2 and TRBJ2-7, is EAGVAQSPRYKIIEKRQSVAFWCNPISGHATLYWYQQILGQGPKLLIQFQNNGVVDDSQLPKDRFSAERLKGVDSTLKIQPAKLEDSAVYLCASSSSSRGSSYEQYFGPGTRLTVT.

In this sample, this clone turned up once. This chain links TRBV19 with TRBJ1-5; TRBD1 matches at 8 bases. The CDR3 consists of 14 residues. V dropped 5 bases and J dropped 5; count of bases not matched to a gene: 5. Germline assignment: CDR1 LNHDA and CDR2 SQIVND (reference sequence). The DNA for the CDR3 is TGTGCCAGTAGTGTGGGACAGGTATATCAGCCCCAGCATTTT. Translated: CASSVGQVYQPQHF.

The rearrangement links TRBV27 to TRBJ1-1, with a possible D match to TRBD1 (5 bases). V was clipped by 6 bases and J by 5 bases, with 16 bases between them. Germline CDR1 is MNHEY and CDR2 is SMNVEV (reference sequence). CDR3 size: 14 residues. The DNA for the CDR3 is TGTGCCAGCAGCCGGGGGGGTTCGGGAACTGAAGCTTTCTTT. Translated, it gives CASSRGGSGTEAFF.

V gene TRBV5-1 combines with J gene TRBJ1-2; TRBD1 matches 7 bases. This CDR3 has 16 residues. The V gene's germline CDR1 is SGHRS and CDR2 YFSETQ. J was trimmed by 5 bases and V by 0 bases; bases with no gene match: 10. The CDR3: CASSLGLTGTDYGYTF. The CDR3 DNA sequence: TGCGCCAGCAGCTTGGGGTTAACCGGGACAGATTATGGCTACACCTTC.

The count of this clone is one. The chain uses TRBV19 and TRBJ2-1, with unresolved D. Trimming removed 3 bases at V and 8 bases at J, with 11 bases between. Germline V gene lookup returns CDR1 LNHDA and CDR2 SQIVND (reference sequence). The CDR3 runs to 13 residues. Here the CDR3 DNA reads TGTGCCAGTAGTATGCGGCTAGTCTATGAGCAGTTCTTC. Protein: CASSMRLVYEQFF. The whole variable domain, remainder taken from reference TRBV19 and TRBJ2-1, is DGGITQSPKYLFRKEGQNVTLSCEQNLNHDAMYWYRQDPGQGLRLIYYSQIVNDFQKGDIAEGYSVSREKKESFPLTVTSAQKNPTAFYLCASSMRLVYEQFFGPGTRLTVL.

V is TRBV20-1 and J is TRBJ1-2; 8 bases fit TRBD1. CDR3 length: 11 residues. CDR1 DFQATT and CDR2 SNEGSKA come from the germline V gene (reference sequence). V trimming: 4 bases; J trimming: 6 bases; junction bases outside the gene matches: 1. The CDR3 DNA reads as TGCAGTGCTATACAGGGGGATGGCTACACCTTC. It yields the protein CSAIQGDGYTF.

This sequence joins TRBV21-1 and TRBJ1-1. TRBV21-1 is listed as a pseudogene. The CDR3 is 12 amino acids. Written as DNA, the CDR3 is TGTGCCAGCTGGGACTTTGACACTGAAGCTTTCTTT. Translated, it gives CASWDFDTEAFF.